Listed below are T cell receptor beta chains from one sample, sequenced in a study of beta chain features in type 1 diabetes. Libraries were prepared by immunoSEQ multiplex PCR; TCRdb keeps only in-frame clonotypes and omits some of them. The table records around 150,000 clones, around 8% of them present only once. The material sequenced was central memory CD4+ T cells from blood. The receptors were gathered from a man aged 18 to 29 in good health. Both conserved end residues are part of each CDR3. The order of the fields is CDR3 DNA, CDR3 protein, V gene, D gene, clone size, J gene. The D gene is left open where the match is weak. Expanded clones are given a class, and other clones once, few, many or no size at all.

CDR3 DNA: TGCGCCAGCAGCTCCCGACAGGGGACTAAGGACACCATATATTTT
CDR3 protein: CASSSRQGTKDTIYF
V gene: TRBV5-1
D gene: TRBD1
clone size: few
J gene: TRBJ1-3

CDR3 DNA: TGCAGCGCCGCAGGAACTAATGAAAAACTGTTTTTT
CDR3 protein: CSAAGTNEKLFF
V gene: TRBV29-1
D gene: NA
clone size: many
J gene: TRBJ1-4

CDR3 DNA: TGTGCCAGCAGCTTAGGCGGGAGGGGGGAGACCCAGTACTTC
CDR3 protein: CASSLGGRGETQYF
V gene: TRBV7-3
D gene: TRBD2
clone size: few
J gene: TRBJ2-5

CDR3 DNA: TGTGCCAGCCAGACACCATCTACCGGGGAGCTGTTTTTT
CDR3 protein: CASQTPSTGELFF
V gene: TRBV2
D gene: NA
clone size: many
J gene: TRBJ2-2

CDR3 DNA: TGTGCCAGCAGCCCGCGACTAGCGGGAGGGCCAGGGAACTACGAGCAGTACTTC
CDR3 protein: CASSPRLAGGPGNYEQYF
V gene: TRBV7-2
D gene: TRBD2
clone size: many
J gene: TRBJ2-7

CDR3 DNA: TGTGCCAGTAGCCTAGCGGCGGATCCAAGCACAGATACGCAGTATTTT
CDR3 protein: CASSLAADPSTDTQYF
V gene: TRBV19
D gene: TRBD2
clone size: NA
J gene: TRBJ2-3

CDR3 DNA: TGTGCCAGCAGTTCCCGGGCCCAGGGGGATGAGCAGTTCTTC
CDR3 protein: CASSSRAQGDEQFF
V gene: TRBV28
D gene: TRBD1
clone size: NA
J gene: TRBJ2-1

CDR3 DNA: TGTGCCAGCAGCTTTATAGGGGGGGAAGGCAATGAGCAGTTCTTC
CDR3 protein: CASSFIGGEGNEQFF
V gene: TRBV7-3
D gene: NA
clone size: few
J gene: TRBJ2-1

CDR3 DNA: TGTGCCAGCAGCTCCGGGGGTAGCTCCTACGAGCAGTACTTC
CDR3 protein: CASSSGGSSYEQYF
V gene: TRBV7-2
D gene: NA
clone size: NA
J gene: TRBJ2-7

CDR3 DNA: TGTGCCAGCTCACGAGACAGGTCCTTCTCCTCTGGAAACACCATATATTTT
CDR3 protein: CASSRDRSFSSGNTIYF
V gene: TRBV18
D gene: NA
clone size: few
J gene: TRBJ1-3

CDR3 DNA: TGTGCCAGCAGTTACTCAGGGGGGGCCACTAATGAAAAACTGTTTTTT
CDR3 protein: CASSYSGGATNEKLFF
V gene: TRBV6-6
D gene: NA
clone size: NA
J gene: TRBJ1-4

CDR3 DNA: TGTGCCAGCAGCCCTACAGGGGTCAATCAGCCCCAGCATTTT
CDR3 protein: CASSPTGVNQPQHF
V gene: TRBV2
D gene: TRBD1
clone size: NA
J gene: TRBJ1-5

CDR3 DNA: TGTGCCAGTAGTTCATGGACAGCCTACAATGAGCAGTTCTTC
CDR3 protein: CASSSWTAYNEQFF
V gene: TRBV19
D gene: NA
clone size: NA
J gene: TRBJ2-1

CDR3 DNA: TGTGCCAGCAGTCCGCACAGCACTAGCGGGAGTTACGAGCAGTACTTC
CDR3 protein: CASSPHSTSGSYEQYF
V gene: TRBV28
D gene: TRBD2
clone size: few
J gene: TRBJ2-7

CDR3 DNA: TGCGCCACCAAGACCGGGCCGCCACATCAGGGGGGCTACACCTTC
CDR3 protein: CATKTGPPHQGGYTF
V gene: TRBV5-1
D gene: NA
clone size: few
J gene: TRBJ1-2

CDR3 DNA: TGTGCCAGCAGTTTAGCTGCGGGAGCGGAGTACGAGCAGTACTTC
CDR3 protein: CASSLAAGAEYEQYF
V gene: TRBV28
D gene: TRBD2
clone size: few
J gene: TRBJ2-7

CDR3 DNA: TGTGCCAGCAGCGTCGAAACAGGGGGCGGTCAGCCCCAGCATTTT
CDR3 protein: CASSVETGGGQPQHF
V gene: TRBV5-8
D gene: TRBD1
clone size: NA
J gene: TRBJ1-5

CDR3 DNA: TGTGCCAGCAGTGAAGGGACAGGGAGGGGAGAGACCCAGTACTTC
CDR3 protein: CASSEGTGRGETQYF
V gene: TRBV2
D gene: NA
clone size: few
J gene: TRBJ2-5

CDR3 DNA: TGCGCCAGCAGCTCATCAGGGGCCGACTCTGGGGCCAACGTCCTGACTTTC
CDR3 protein: CASSSSGADSGANVLTF
V gene: TRBV5-1
D gene: NA
clone size: NA
J gene: TRBJ2-6

CDR3 DNA: TGTGCCAGCAGCCGTGGACTAGCGGAGTACTACAATGAGCAGTTCTTC
CDR3 protein: CASSRGLAEYYNEQFF
V gene: TRBV7-6
D gene: TRBD2
clone size: NA
J gene: TRBJ2-1

CDR3 DNA: TGTGCCAGCAGCCTCTACGACACAGATACGCAGTATTTT
CDR3 protein: CASSLYDTDTQYF
V gene: TRBV7-9
D gene: NA
clone size: few
J gene: TRBJ2-3

CDR3 DNA: TGCGCCAGCAGCTTGAAGAGGGAGACTGAAGCTTTCTTT
CDR3 protein: CASSLKRETEAFF
V gene: TRBV5-1
D gene: NA
clone size: few
J gene: TRBJ1-1

CDR3 DNA: TGTGCCAGCAGTTCCGGACAGGGCCGAGGCACCGGGGAGCTGTTTTTT
CDR3 protein: CASSSGQGRGTGELFF
V gene: TRBV27
D gene: TRBD1
clone size: NA
J gene: TRBJ2-2

CDR3 DNA: TGCAGCGTTCAACCGGGACTAGCGGGGGATCGCTACGAGCAGTACTTC
CDR3 protein: CSVQPGLAGDRYEQYF
V gene: TRBV29-1
D gene: TRBD2
clone size: NA
J gene: TRBJ2-7

CDR3 DNA: TGTGCTAGTGGTGAGGGGAGCGGGGGCCGCACAGATACGCAGTATTTT
CDR3 protein: CASGEGSGGRTDTQYF
V gene: TRBV12-5
D gene: TRBD2
clone size: few
J gene: TRBJ2-3

CDR3 DNA: TGTGCCAGCTCACCCGGGACAGCGAGCTATGGCTACACCTTC
CDR3 protein: CASSPGTASYGYTF
V gene: TRBV18
D gene: TRBD1
clone size: NA
J gene: TRBJ1-2

CDR3 DNA: TGTGCCAGCAGCATGGGACTAGCGGTCACCGGGGAGCTGTTTTTT
CDR3 protein: CASSMGLAVTGELFF
V gene: TRBV11-2
D gene: TRBD2
clone size: few
J gene: TRBJ2-2

CDR3 DNA: TGTGCCAGCAGCTGGGACAGGGATGGCACTGAAGCTTTCTTT
CDR3 protein: CASSWDRDGTEAFF
V gene: TRBV7-2
D gene: TRBD1
clone size: NA
J gene: TRBJ1-1

CDR3 DNA: TGTGCCAGCAGCCGGGACAGGACGAACACCGGGGAGCTGTTTTTT
CDR3 protein: CASSRDRTNTGELFF
V gene: TRBV4-2
D gene: TRBD1
clone size: NA
J gene: TRBJ2-2

CDR3 DNA: TGTGCCAGCAGCCGAAGACTAGCGGGGGGCGGTAATGAGCAGTTCTTC
CDR3 protein: CASSRRLAGGGNEQFF
V gene: TRBV5-4
D gene: TRBD2
clone size: many
J gene: TRBJ2-1

CDR3 DNA: TGTGCCAGCAGCTCCGGTTTGGATACGCAGTATTTT
CDR3 protein: CASSSGLDTQYF
V gene: TRBV28
D gene: NA
clone size: few
J gene: TRBJ2-3

CDR3 DNA: TGTGCCAGCAGCCCGAGCGGGGGATCTAATGAAAAACTGTTTTTT
CDR3 protein: CASSPSGGSNEKLFF
V gene: TRBV7-9
D gene: NA
clone size: NA
J gene: TRBJ1-4

CDR3 DNA: TGTGCCTCCTCCCTCTCAGGGACACGGGATTCACCCCTCCACTTT
CDR3 protein: CASSLSGTRDSPLHF
V gene: TRBV30
D gene: NA
clone size: few
J gene: TRBJ1-6

CDR3 DNA: TGTGCCAGCAGCCCCGACCGGGACAGGGGCTACGAGCAGTACTTC
CDR3 protein: CASSPDRDRGYEQYF
V gene: TRBV11-2
D gene: TRBD1
clone size: NA
J gene: TRBJ2-7

CDR3 DNA: TGTGCCAGTAGTATGGGCCGGACATTCCTCTTC
CDR3 protein: CASSMGRTFLF
V gene: TRBV19
D gene: NA
clone size: few
J gene: TRBJ2-7

CDR3 DNA: TGTGCCAGCTCACCCCTTCCCCAGGGAATCGGTCCAGATACGCAGTATTTT
CDR3 protein: CASSPLPQGIGPDTQYF
V gene: TRBV18
D gene: NA
clone size: many
J gene: TRBJ2-3

CDR3 DNA: TGTGCCAGCAGCTTATATAAGCTTGACACTGAAGCTTTCTTT
CDR3 protein: CASSLYKLDTEAFF
V gene: TRBV7-3
D gene: NA
clone size: many
J gene: TRBJ1-1

CDR3 DNA: TGTGCCAGCAGCCGAGGACAGGGGTACGAAAAACTGTTTTTT
CDR3 protein: CASSRGQGYEKLFF
V gene: TRBV28
D gene: TRBD1
clone size: NA
J gene: TRBJ1-4

CDR3 DNA: TGCAGCTACACTAACTTCGACAGTGAAAAACTGTTTTTT
CDR3 protein: CSYTNFDSEKLFF
V gene: TRBV29-1
D gene: NA
clone size: few
J gene: TRBJ1-4

CDR3 DNA: TGTGCCAGCAGCTCAAGAGCGGGGGCATCCTACGAGCAGTACTTC
CDR3 protein: CASSSRAGASYEQYF
V gene: TRBV21-1
D gene: NA
clone size: NA
J gene: TRBJ2-7

CDR3 DNA: TGTGCCTGGAGTGAACCGGGACAGGGGAGGTATGGCTACACCTTC
CDR3 protein: CAWSEPGQGRYGYTF
V gene: TRBV30
D gene: TRBD1
clone size: few
J gene: TRBJ1-2

CDR3 DNA: TGTGCCAGCAGCCCACGACAGGGCAACGAAAAACTGTTTTTT
CDR3 protein: CASSPRQGNEKLFF
V gene: TRBV11-1
D gene: TRBD1
clone size: NA
J gene: TRBJ1-4

CDR3 DNA: TGTGCCAGCTCCCCTAGTGGTACTTACAATGAGCAGTTCTTC
CDR3 protein: CASSPSGTYNEQFF
V gene: TRBV18
D gene: NA
clone size: few
J gene: TRBJ2-1

CDR3 DNA: TGTGCCAGTAGTACCCGGGACAGGCCCTACGAGCAGTACTTC
CDR3 protein: CASSTRDRPYEQYF
V gene: TRBV19
D gene: TRBD1
clone size: few
J gene: TRBJ2-7

CDR3 DNA: TGCGCCAGCAGCTGGACTAGCGGGAGGCAGAGTGAGCAGTTCTTC
CDR3 protein: CASSWTSGRQSEQFF
V gene: TRBV5-1
D gene: TRBD2
clone size: few
J gene: TRBJ2-1

CDR3 DNA: TGTGCCAGCAGCTTAGATCCCACAGCCTACGAGCAGTACTTC
CDR3 protein: CASSLDPTAYEQYF
V gene: TRBV7-9
D gene: NA
clone size: many
J gene: TRBJ2-7

CDR3 DNA: TGTGCCAGCAGCTTCTCGGGACAGGGTACAGATACGCAGTATTTT
CDR3 protein: CASSFSGQGTDTQYF
V gene: TRBV7-9
D gene: TRBD1
clone size: many
J gene: TRBJ2-3

CDR3 DNA: TGCGCCAGCAGTGGGGCCTACAACACCGGGGAGCTGTTTTTT
CDR3 protein: CASSGAYNTGELFF
V gene: TRBV5-1
D gene: NA
clone size: few
J gene: TRBJ2-2

CDR3 DNA: TGTGCCAGCAGTCAGGGCGGGAGAAACACTGAAGCTTTCTTT
CDR3 protein: CASSQGGRNTEAFF
V gene: TRBV6-5
D gene: NA
clone size: NA
J gene: TRBJ1-1

CDR3 DNA: TGTGCCAGCAGTGTAAGTTCTCGGGGCACTGAAGCTTTCTTT
CDR3 protein: CASSVSSRGTEAFF
V gene: TRBV6-5
D gene: NA
clone size: NA
J gene: TRBJ1-1

CDR3 DNA: TGTGCCAGCTCGGGGGATAGCGGGTATACCTACGAGCAGTACTTC
CDR3 protein: CASSGDSGYTYEQYF
V gene: TRBV18
D gene: TRBD2
clone size: few
J gene: TRBJ2-7

CDR3 DNA: TGCGCCAGCAGCCCTCGGGGGTCCCCTGGAAACACCATATATTTT
CDR3 protein: CASSPRGSPGNTIYF
V gene: TRBV5-1
D gene: NA
clone size: NA
J gene: TRBJ1-3

CDR3 DNA: TGTGCCATCAGTGAAAGGACAGGGACTAAGTCCGAGCAGTACTTC
CDR3 protein: CAISERTGTKSEQYF
V gene: TRBV10-3
D gene: NA
clone size: NA
J gene: TRBJ2-7

CDR3 DNA: TGTGCCAGCAGCTTAGCTTCGGACACTGAAGCTTTCTTT
CDR3 protein: CASSLASDTEAFF
V gene: TRBV7-8
D gene: NA
clone size: few
J gene: TRBJ1-1

CDR3 DNA: TGTGCCTGGAGCAATGTAGGAGCAGCATCCGTCTATGGCTACACCTTC
CDR3 protein: CAWSNVGAASVYGYTF
V gene: TRBV30
D gene: NA
clone size: many
J gene: TRBJ1-2

CDR3 DNA: TGTGCCAGCAGTTACAGACTAGATTCGCACGAGCAGTACTTC
CDR3 protein: CASSYRLDSHEQYF
V gene: TRBV6-5
D gene: NA
clone size: NA
J gene: TRBJ2-7

CDR3 DNA: TGTGCCTGGAGTCCCGGGACTCTCACCTTC
CDR3 protein: CAWSPGTLTF
V gene: TRBV30
D gene: NA
clone size: few
J gene: TRBJ1-2